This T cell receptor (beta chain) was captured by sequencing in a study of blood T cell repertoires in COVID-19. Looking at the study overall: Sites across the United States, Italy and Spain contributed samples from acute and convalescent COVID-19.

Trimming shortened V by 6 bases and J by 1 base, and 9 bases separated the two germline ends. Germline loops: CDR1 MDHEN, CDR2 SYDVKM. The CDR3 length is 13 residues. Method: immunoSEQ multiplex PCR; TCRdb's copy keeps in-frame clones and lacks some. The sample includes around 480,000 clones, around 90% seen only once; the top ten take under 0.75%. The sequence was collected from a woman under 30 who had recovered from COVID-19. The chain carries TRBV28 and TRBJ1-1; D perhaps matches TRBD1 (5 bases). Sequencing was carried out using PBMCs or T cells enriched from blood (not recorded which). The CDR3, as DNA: TGTGCCAGCAGCCGGGGGTGGAACACTGAAGCTTTCTTT. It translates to CASSRGWNTEAFF.